What follows are 29 T cell receptor beta chains derived from one specimen sequenced in a study of T cells in Graves' hyperthyroidism and ophthalmopathy. The source material, RNA transcripts, was used to amplify TCR beta CDR3 regions. A first-round RT-PCR of the TCR CDR3 used the HTBI primer set. TCRdb re-called the multiplex PCR reads through MiXCR, storing one row per CDR3 protein. In the table there are about 560,000 distinct CDR3 sequences, more than 45% of which are singletons. Material for sequencing was peripheral blood or thyroid tissue (not recorded which). All receptors derive from a woman younger than 35 with Graves' hyperthyroidism.

Many counts were recorded for this clonotype. This rearrangement joins TRBV7-9 to TRBJ2-2, with 8 bases that match TRBD1. This CDR3 region has 15 residues. The junction had 7 bases not matched to a gene; V was cut back by 5 bases and J by 5 bases. Per germline, CDR1 SEHNR and CDR2 FQNEAQ (reference sequence). The CDR3 bases are TGTGCCAGCAGCCCCGGACAGGGACCAACCGGGGAGCTGTTTTTT. Amino acids: CASSPGQGPTGELFF.

This chain uses TRBV7-9 with TRBJ1-5; D unclear. The germline V gene encodes CDR1 SEHNR and CDR2 FQNEAQ (reference sequence). This CDR3 spans 16 amino acids. The V and J ends lost 4 bases and 1 base respectively, with 14 bases between them. The CDR3, as DNA: TGTGCCAGCAGCTCCGGACTGCGGGTAAGCAATCAGCCCCAGCATTTT. It yields the protein CASSSGLRVSNQPQHF.

This chain connects TRBV7-9 to TRBJ1-2; D uncertain. The CDR3 is 12 amino acids. V lost 1 base and J 6 bases, leaving 6 bases between the germline ends. The germline V gene encodes CDR1 SEHNR and CDR2 FQNEAQ (reference sequence). This CDR3 is CASSLGVDGYTF. The CDR3 DNA reads TGTGCCAGCAGCTTAGGGGTTGATGGCTACACCTTC.

The V gene is TRBV20-1, the J gene TRBJ1-2, with 8 nucleotides matching TRBD1. The CDR3 has 15 amino acids. V lost 1 base and J lost 7; bases outside the gene matches: 11. Germline loops: CDR1 DFQATT, CDR2 SNEGSKA (reference sequence). CDR3 nucleotide sequence: TGCAGTGCTAGAGTCGGGGCAGGGGGCGCGGGTGGCTACACCTTC. Translating it yields CSARVGAGGAGGYTF.

The chain couples TRBV9 to TRBJ1-2, with 10 bases lining up with TRBD1. From germline, CDR1 is SGDLS and CDR2 YYNGEE. V lost 4 bases and J lost 3; bases outside the gene matches: 9. The CDR3 runs to 16 residues. CDR3 DNA sequence: TGTGCCAGCAGCCCGAGCCCGACAGGGGGCCACTATGGCTACACCTTC. Translating it yields CASSPSPTGGHYGYTF.

The chain joins TRBV2 to TRBJ2-7; TRBD1 matches 8 bases. CDR1 is SNHLY and CDR2 is FYNNEI in the germline V gene. With V trimmed by 6 bases and J by 7 bases, 11 bases remained unmatched. This CDR3 contains 14 residues. This CDR3 reads CASRDSDRGNEQYF. The CDR3 DNA follows: TGTGCCAGCAGGGACTCCGACAGGGGCAATGAGCAGTACTTC.

This clonotype was counted only a few times. The rearrangement links TRBV29-1 to TRBJ2-5, with 9 bases fitting TRBD1. Germline assignment: CDR1 SQVTM and CDR2 ANQGSEA. The trim removed 3 bases at V and 5 bases at J, leaving 13 bases unmatched. This CDR3 comprises 16 residues. CDR3 residues: CSVDDPGTGIWETQYF. In DNA form, the CDR3 reads TGCAGCGTTGACGACCCCGGGACAGGGATTTGGGAGACCCAGTACTTC.

The chain has TRBV3-1 and TRBJ2-7; 8 bases match TRBD2. The CDR3 runs to 16 residues. The germline gives CDR1 LGHDT, CDR2 YNNKEL (reference sequence). The ends lost 1 base at V and 1 base at J; junction bases unmatched: 6. The CDR3 region is CASSQGAASGSYEQYF. Here the CDR3 DNA reads TGTGCCAGCAGCCAAGGGGCAGCTAGCGGGTCCTACGAGCAGTACTTC.

V gene TRBV20-1 combines with J gene TRBJ2-7, with D tentatively TRBD1 (6 bases). This CDR3 region has 16 residues. Germline loops: CDR1 DFQATT, CDR2 SNEGSKA (reference sequence). V was cut by 2 bases and J by 9 bases, with 26 bases left in between. The CDR3 DNA reads TGCAGTGCTAGATTCGCCGGGACCCCAGGGGCAGATACGCAGTACTTC. Translated, it gives CSARFAGTPGADTQYF.

This clonotype was seen just once. This chain joins TRBV29-1 and TRBJ2-3, with 12 bases aligning to TRBD2. This CDR3 has 13 residues. Germline V gene lookup returns CDR1 SQVTM and CDR2 ANQGSEA. The CDR3 sequence is CSRLAGDTDTQYF. As DNA, the CDR3 is TGCAGTCGACTAGCGGGAGACACAGATACGCAGTATTTT.

This clonotype was seen only a few times. The rearrangement links TRBV7-6 to TRBJ1-3; TRBD1 matches 9 bases. Trimming took 5 bases from V and 1 from J; bases not matched to a gene: 3. Looked up from germline, CDR1 is SGHVS and CDR2 is FNYEAQ. This CDR3 comprises 15 residues. In DNA form, the CDR3 reads TGTGCCAGCAGCCGGGACAGGGATTCTGGAAACACCATATATTTT. Translated: CASSRDRDSGNTIYF.

As regards this clonotype: A much more abundant neighbour one base away suggests this may be a read error. This CDR3 is missing its conserved last phenylalanine or tryptophan, likely due to a read error. No DNA is shown, since the ends of the CDR3 on it are uncertain; the CDR3 is the one TCRdb lists. This chain connects TRBV29-1 to TRBJ2-7; the D segment call TRBD2 is taken from the table without a DNA check. The length of the CDR3 is 10 amino acids, counting both ends. The germline gives CDR1 SQVTM, CDR2 ANQGSEA. The CDR3 sequence: CSVYYRDGVL.

Notes on this clonotype: A single base separates this from a much larger clone, so it may be a read error. V gene TRBV11-2 combines with J gene TRBJ1-5, with TRBD1 as a possible D gene (5 bases). CDR3 size: 16 residues. Per the germline V gene, CDR1 is SGHAT and CDR2 is FQNNGV. In nucleotides, the CDR3 is TGTGCCAGCAGCCCGACGGGGGTGGATAGCAATCTGCCCCAGCATTTT. It yields the protein CASSPTGVDSNLPQHF.

The chain joins TRBV10-2 to TRBJ2-3; maybe TRBD2 (6 bases). Trimming took 7 bases from V and 11 from J, leaving 16 bases between them. Per the germline V gene, CDR1 is WSHSY and CDR2 is SAAADI. The CDR3 loop spans 12 amino acids. The CDR3 DNA follows: TGCGCCAGCAAACACCTCTTAGCGGTGCAGTATTTT. Protein: CASKHLLAVQYF.

There are a few counts of this clonotype. The chain carries TRBV29-1 and TRBJ2-7; 12 nucleotides align to TRBD1. The germline V gene has CDR1 SQVTM and CDR2 ANQGSEA. The length of the CDR3 is 15 residues. Unmatched junction bases numbered 7, after V lost 3 bases and J lost 4 bases. The CDR3 DNA follows: TGCAGCGTTGAGTGGGACAGGGGGCGATTTTACGAGCAGTACTTC. Translated, it gives CSVEWDRGRFYEQYF.

This clonotype has ten or more counts. This chain connects TRBV20-1 to TRBJ2-7, with TRBD2 matching 7 bases. CDR3 length: 14 residues. Germline CDR1 reads DFQATT; CDR2 reads SNEGSKA (reference sequence). V lost 6 bases to trimming and J lost 7 bases; unmatched junction nucleotides: 15. The CDR3 loop is CSARGRWGRAEQYF. DNA for the CDR3: TGCAGTGCCCGAGGACGTTGGGGGAGGGCTGAGCAGTACTTC.

For this clonotype: The junction and the germline gene differ at one end; a read error may be behind it. V is TRBV7-9 and J is TRBJ2-7; D may be TRBD2 (6 bases). CDR3 size: 16 residues. Germline V gene lookup returns CDR1 SEHNR and CDR2 FQNEAQ (reference sequence). In nucleotides, the CDR3 is TGCGCCAGCAGCCAAGCTCACGGGAGCACGCCCTACGAGCAGTACTTC. This encodes CASSQAHGSTPYEQYF. Full variable domain (outside the CDR3, taken from reference TRBV7-9 and TRBJ2-7): DTGVSQNPRHKITKRGQNVTFRCDPISEHNRLYWYRQTLGQGPEFLTYFQNEAQLEKSRLLSDRFSAERPKGSFSTLEIQRTEQGDSAMYLCASSQAHGSTPYEQYFGPGTRLTVT.

The chain couples TRBV2 to TRBJ2-3, with 9 bases aligning to TRBD2. V shed 10 bases and J 2 bases; nucleotides not matched to a gene: 4. This CDR3 is built from 13 residues. Per the germline V gene, CDR1 is SNHLY and CDR2 is FYNNEI. CDR3 sequence: CAKKRGATDTQYF. CDR3 nucleotide sequence: TGTGCCAAGAAGCGGGGGGCCACAGATACGCAGTATTTT.

This clonotype was recorded at least ten times. The chain is built from TRBV10-3 and TRBJ1-2, with D unclear. The V end lost 3 bases, the J end lost 3 bases, and 14 bases lay between the germline ends. The CDR3 totals 15 residues. Germline V gene sequence: CDR1 ENHRY, CDR2 SYGVKD. DNA for the CDR3: TGTGCCATCAGTGAAGTTTCGGGATCTTACTATGGCTACACCTTC. This sequence encodes CAISEVSGSYYGYTF.

This chain joins TRBV7-2 and TRBJ1-2, with D possibly TRBD1 on 5 matching bases. The CDR3 has 13 residues. V dropped 4 bases and J dropped 7 bases, with 13 bases sitting between them. Germline V CDR1 and CDR2: SGHTA, FQGNSA. CDR3 in amino acids: CASSSGAIGGYTF. The CDR3 coding sequence is TGTGCCAGCAGCTCCGGGGCCATTGGTGGCTACACCTTC. The whole variable domain, filled in from reference TRBV7-2 and TRBJ1-2, reads GAGVSQSPSNKVTEKGKDVELRCDPISGHTALYWYRQSLGQGLEFLIYFQGNSAPDKSGLPSDRFSAERTGGSVSTLTIQRTQQEDSAVYLCASSSGAIGGYTFGSGTRLTVV.

This clonotype was counted at least ten times. This rearrangement joins TRBV25-1 to TRBJ2-7; tentative D call: TRBD2 (6 bases). Germline CDR1 reads MGHDK; CDR2 reads SYGVNS. Trimming removed 3 bases from V and 1 base from J, with 16 bases in between. CDR3 size: 16 residues. As DNA, the CDR3 is TGTGCCAGCAGTGAGAATTTCGGGAGAGGGTCCTACGAGCAGTACTTC. It codes for CASSENFGRGSYEQYF.

The table lists this clonotype with many counts. The rearrangement joins TRBV7-2 to TRBJ1-4; tentative D call: TRBD1 (5 bases). Germline V lookup: CDR1 SGHTA, CDR2 FQGNSA. The CDR3 contains 14 residues. V was pared by 5 bases and J by 8 bases, with 15 bases between. CDR3 DNA: TGTGCCAGCAGCACCGGGACGGGAAGGGAAAAACTGTTTTTT. This codes for CASSTGTGREKLFF. Looking up the rest from reference TRBV7-2 and TRBJ1-4 gives the full variable domain: GAGVSQSPSNKVTEKGKDVELRCDPISGHTALYWYRQSLGQGLEFLIYFQGNSAPDKSGLPSDRFSAERTGGSVSTLTIQRTQQEDSAVYLCASSTGTGREKLFFGSGTQLSVL.

The rearrangement uses TRBV7-9 and TRBJ1-3; the D is unclear. Trimming took 3 bases from V and 9 from J, leaving 12 bases between them. Germline V gives CDR1 SEHNR, CDR2 FQNEAQ (reference sequence). This CDR3 region has 13 residues. Written as DNA, the CDR3 is TGTGCCAGCAGCTTTCTCGGGATGAGCACCATATATTTT. This sequence encodes CASSFLGMSTIYF.

As regards this clonotype: It may be a read error: a sequence one base away is much more abundant. The V call is TRBV7-8, the J call TRBJ1-2, with D perhaps matching TRBD1 (5 bases). The CDR3 has 15 residues. Germline V lookup: CDR1 SGHVS, CDR2 FQNEAQ. CDR3 loop: CAGSLAGTAGGGYTF. Here the CDR3 DNA reads TGTGCCGGCAGCTTAGCGGGTACCGCGGGGGGTGGCTACACCTTC.

The chain links TRBV25-1 to TRBJ2-7; D possibly corresponds to TRBD1 (6 bases). Germline V gives CDR1 MGHDK, CDR2 SYGVNS. V dropped 0 bases and J dropped 1 base, with 7 bases sitting between them. The CDR3 covers 14 residues. This CDR3 is CASSEYRGSYEQYF. In DNA form, the CDR3 reads TGTGCCAGCAGTGAATATAGGGGGTCCTACGAGCAGTACTTC.

This chain joins TRBV7-2 and TRBJ2-7, with 11 bases matching TRBD2. The J segment lost 3 bases and the V segment lost 6 bases, leaving 7 bases of the junction unmatched. The CDR3 is 15 residues long. Germline V CDR1 and CDR2: SGHTA, FQGNSA. CDR3 amino acids: CASSYRLAGFYEQYF. In nucleotides, the CDR3 is TGTGCCAGCAGTTACAGACTAGCGGGGTTCTACGAGCAGTACTTC.

About this clonotype: With a much larger clone just one base away, this may be a read error. V is TRBV7-3 and J is TRBJ1-2; D gene ambiguous. V gave up 7 bases and J gave up 5 bases, with 20 bases separating them. Germline CDR1 and CDR2: SGHTA and FQGTGA. CDR3 length: 15 amino acids. The CDR3 is CASNPRDHLGYGYTF. CDR3 in DNA: TGTGCCAGCAACCCACGGGATCACCTAGGGTATGGCTACACCTTC.

This clonotype was picked up a small number of times. The chain has TRBV20-1 and TRBJ1-2, with D maybe TRBD1 (5 bases). This CDR3 contains 13 residues. The germline CDR1 and CDR2 sequences are DFQATT and SNEGSKA (reference sequence). The germline V and J ends were trimmed by 0 bases and 3 bases, with 8 bases remaining between them. The CDR3 nucleotides read TGCAGTGCTAGAGACTCCAGGGACTATGGCTACACCTTC. Amino acids: CSARDSRDYGYTF.

The J gene is TRBJ2-5, the V gene TRBV20-1; 11 bases fit TRBD1. Germline CDR1 reads DFQATT; CDR2 reads SNEGSKA (reference sequence). The CDR3 contains 14 residues. With 6 bases clipped from V and 4 bases from J, the junction kept 7 bases outside the gene matches. The CDR3 nucleotides read TGCAGTGCCTGGAGGGACAGGGGGAGAGAGACCCAGTACTTC. This codes for CSAWRDRGRETQYF.